Listed below are T cell receptor beta chains from one sample, sequenced in a study of cytomegalovirus exposure and HLA in healthy donors. Assay: immunoSEQ multiplex PCR; the TCRdb copy retains only in-frame clones and omits some. The table includes about 120,000 clones, roughly 80% detected once. Sequenced input: PBMCs. These receptors were collected from a woman younger than 45 in good health and CMV-seropositive. The CDR3 runs from the conserved cysteine through the conserved F or W. The D gene is left open where the match is weak. Size values are once, few and many counts, or a class for expanded clones, and some rows have none.

>TRBV6-1|-|TRBJ2-2|TRBD2
TGTGCGACAAGGCGGGGGGGTGACACCGGGGAGCTGTTTTTT
CATRRGGDTGELFF
>TRBV2|few|TRBJ2-7|-
TGTGTCAGCAGTGAGGAGGCGGCATACGAGCAGTACTTC
CVSSEEAAYEQYF
>TRBV5-1|-|TRBJ2-1|TRBD2
TGCGCCAGCAGTACAATCGGGAGGGCCGGTGATGAGCAGTTCTTC
CASSTIGRAGDEQFF
>TRBV6-5|-|TRBJ2-5|TRBD2
TGTGCCAGCAGTACGCATAGCGGGAGGGGAGAGACCCAGTACTTC
CASSTHSGRGETQYF
>TRBV5-1|-|TRBJ1-1|-
TGCGCCAGCAGCCTGACCCCCGGACAACTGAACACTGAAGCTTTCTTT
CASSLTPGQLNTEAFF
>TRBV2|-|TRBJ2-5|-
TGTGCCAGCAGTGGAGCTGAGCAGTACTTC
CASSGAEQYF
>TRBV4-1|-|TRBJ1-2|TRBD1
TGCGCCAGCAGCCAAGGCTCGACAGGGTACTATGGCTACACCTTC
CASSQGSTGYYGYTF
>TRBV5-1|-|TRBJ1-4|TRBD1
TGCGCCAGCAGCCCCACGGGACAGGGGGATTATGAAAAACTGTTTTTT
CASSPTGQGDYEKLFF
>TRBV13|-|TRBJ1-1|-
TGTGCCAGCAGCTTAGGCCCGAGCGGGGCGAACACTGAAGCTTTCTTT
CASSLGPSGANTEAFF
>TRBV18|-|TRBJ2-3|TRBD2
TGTGCCAGCTCACCACAACTAGCGGGTACAGATACGCAGTATTTT
CASSPQLAGTDTQYF
>TRBV7-9|-|TRBJ2-7|-
TGTGCCAGCAGCCTGCTCCGAACTAGCTACGAGCAGTACTTC
CASSLLRTSYEQYF
>TRBV10-3|few|TRBJ1-3|-
TGTGCCATCAGTCTACAGGGTTTATCTGGAAACACCATATATTTT
CAISLQGLSGNTIYF
>TRBV5-6|once|TRBJ2-3|TRBD1
TGTGCCAGCAGCTCGGGGACAGGCGGGGATACGCAGTATTTT
CASSSGTGGDTQYF
>TRBV5-6|-|TRBJ1-1|TRBD1
TGTGCCAGCAGCATATGGGACAGGAACACTGAAGCTTTCTTT
CASSIWDRNTEAFF
>TRBV9|once|TRBJ2-7|TRBD2
TGTGCCAGCAGCGCCGGTGGTAGCGGGGGGGCTTACGAGCAGTACTTC
CASSAGGSGGAYEQYF
>TRBV2|-|TRBJ2-7|-
TGTGTTTGCAGGGAGGAGGCGGCCTACGAGCAGTACTTC
CVCREEAAYEQYF
>TRBV28|-|TRBJ1-2|-
TGTGCCAACCTTTCCTCGACAGTCTCTAACTATGGCTACACCTTC
CANLSSTVSNYGYTF
>TRBV29-1|-|TRBJ2-7|-
TGCAGCGTTGATTCCAGCGGAAGCTACGAGCAGTGCTTC
CSVDSSGSYEQCF
>TRBV7-9|-|TRBJ2-6|TRBD2
TGTGCCGGCTCAAGGAGCGGGAGTAGTAGAGGGGCCAACGTCCTGACTTTC
CAGSRSGSSRGANVLTF
>TRBV5-4|-|TRBJ2-7|TRBD2
TGTGCCAGCAGCTTTCCCGGGACTAGAGCCTACGAGCAGTACTTC
CASSFPGTRAYEQYF
>TRBV19|-|TRBJ1-4|TRBD1
TGTGCCAGTAGTAGTATACAGGGGGCGAGGGGTGAAAAACTGTTTTTT
CASSSIQGARGEKLFF
>TRBV27|-|TRBJ2-7|TRBD1
TGTGCCGGCAGTTCCGGGACAGCAGGATACGAGCAGTACTTC
CAGSSGTAGYEQYF
>TRBV5-6|-|TRBJ2-5|-
TGTGCCAGCAGCTTGGACGGGGAAGAGACCCAGTACTTC
CASSLDGEETQYF
>TRBV5-1|once|TRBJ2-3|TRBD2
TGCGCCAGCAGCTCGGGACTAGCGGTGAGCACAGATACGCAGTATTTT
CASSSGLAVSTDTQYF
>TRBV28|medium-sized|TRBJ2-2|TRBD1
TGTGCCAGCAGAGAAATTTCGGACAGGGCGAACGGGGAGCTGTTTTTT
CASREISDRANGELFF
>TRBV10-3|few|TRBJ2-7|-
TGTGCCATCAGTGAGTCACATCCCGCAAAATACTACGAGCAGTACTTC
CAISESHPAKYYEQYF
>TRBV18|few|TRBJ1-5|-
TGTGCCAGCTCACCCTCCGGGCCGACAGTCAATCAGCCCCAGCATTTT
CASSPSGPTVNQPQHF
>TRBV2|few|TRBJ2-2|-
TGTGCCAGCAGTGAAGGAGCCACCGGGGAGCTGTTTTTT
CASSEGATGELFF
>TRBV18|few|TRBJ2-6|-
TGTGCCAGCTCACCACCGAAGGAAATCCCCGTGAGGGGGGCCAACGTCCTGACTTTC
CASSPPKEIPVRGANVLTF
>TRBV19|-|TRBJ1-2|TRBD1
TGTGCCAGTAGCCCCGGGACAGGAAACTATGGCTACACCTTC
CASSPGTGNYGYTF
>TRBV6-5|-|TRBJ2-1|TRBD2
TGTGCCAGCAGTCAGGGACTAGCGGGAGGTATTGAGCAGTTCTTC
CASSQGLAGGIEQFF
>TRBV7-9|-|TRBJ2-1|TRBD2
TGTGCCAGCGGTCAGGGGAGTCCGGGGGGGAATGAGCAGTTCTTC
CASGQGSPGGNEQFF
>TRBV6-5|-|TRBJ2-1|TRBD2
TGTGCCAGCAGTTACTCGCGCCTAGCGGGAGAGCAGTTCTTC
CASSYSRLAGEQFF
>TRBV5-4|few|TRBJ1-1|-
TGTGCCAGCAGCTTGCCAGGGGACCGCGTCACTGAAGCTTTCTTT
CASSLPGDRVTEAFF
>TRBV10-3|-|TRBJ2-3|TRBD2
TGTGCCATCAGTGAATCCTCCGGGGGAGGGGTCAGCACAGATACGCAGTATTTT
CAISESSGGGVSTDTQYF
>TRBV19|-|TRBJ2-2|TRBD2
TGTGCCAGTAGTGATCTAGCGGGGAGCACCGGGGAGCTGTTTTTT
CASSDLAGSTGELFF
>TRBV2|-|TRBJ2-3|-
TGTGCCAGCAGTGAACTAGACACAGATACGCAGTATTTT
CASSELDTDTQYF
>TRBV30|-|TRBJ2-5|TRBD1
TGTGCCTGGAGGCCTGAAATCTATACGGACAGGGTACAGACCCAGTACTTC
CAWRPEIYTDRVQTQYF
>TRBV6-5|once|TRBJ1-2|TRBD1
TGTGCCAGCCAATCCGGACAGGGCTCTTATGGCTACACCTTC
CASQSGQGSYGYTF
>TRBV6-6|-|TRBJ1-5|-
TGTGCCAGCAGTTACCAGTATAGCAATCAGCCCCAGCATTTT
CASSYQYSNQPQHF
>TRBV6-5|-|TRBJ2-3|TRBD2
TGTGCCAGCAGTTACGCGACTAGCGGGGGCACAGATACGCAGTATTTT
CASSYATSGGTDTQYF
>TRBV10-2|-|TRBJ1-1|-
TGCGCCAGCAGGGGAACGGGGTTCAACACTGAAGCTTTCTTT
CASRGTGFNTEAFF
>TRBV7-9|-|TRBJ1-1|-
TGTGCCAGCAGCTTATTTACGGGAAACACTGAAGCTTTCTTT
CASSLFTGNTEAFF
>TRBV4-1|-|TRBJ2-3|TRBD2
TGCGCCAGCAGCCATGGACTAGCGGGCCCTCCGGGGAAGACGCAGTATTTT
CASSHGLAGPPGKTQYF
>TRBV5-1|-|TRBJ2-4|TRBD2
TGCGCCAGCAGCCGCAAACCGGGACTAGCGGTCGAAAAAGCCAAAAACATTCAGTACTTC
CASSRKPGLAVEKAKNIQYF
>TRBV11-3|-|TRBJ1-1|-
TGTGCCAGCAGCATGCCGACGGGGAACACTGAAGCTTTCTTT
CASSMPTGNTEAFF
>TRBV11-1|-|TRBJ2-5|-
TGTGCCAGCAGCTTAGTCCCTGCGGAGACCCAGTACTTC
CASSLVPAETQYF
>TRBV9|-|TRBJ1-1|-
TGTGCCAGCAGCGAAGGGGGGGCGGGCGTCTCTGAAGCTTTCTTT
CASSEGGAGVSEAFF
>TRBV6-5|-|TRBJ1-2|-
TGTGCCAGCAGTTACTCATGGGGCGGGGGCTATGGCTACACCTTC
CASSYSWGGGYGYTF
>TRBV9|-|TRBJ1-1|-
TGTGCCAGCAGCGTAGGCCCAGCGGAGATCATAAGGGAATTTAACACTGAAGCTTTCTTT
CASSVGPAEIIREFNTEAFF
>TRBV11-3|-|TRBJ1-2|-
TGTGCCAGCAGCCTTACCGGGGGGGCCTATGGCTACACCTTC
CASSLTGGAYGYTF
>TRBV10-3|-|TRBJ1-4|TRBD1
TGTGCCATCAAGGGGGCTTTAGGGGAAAAACTGTTTTTT
CAIKGALGEKLFF
>TRBV27|-|TRBJ1-5|TRBD1
TGTGCCAGCAGTTCGTCACAGGGGGGTCAGCCCCAGCATTTT
CASSSSQGGQPQHF